This is a list of T cell receptor beta chains from one sample in a study of PD-1 blockade in classical Hodgkin lymphoma. Using immunoSEQ multiplex PCR, the repertoire was profiled, and TCRdb retains in-frame clones only, with some absent. The sample contains around 4,000 clones, 80% of which appear only once. The specimen was peripheral blood mononuclear cells (PBMCs), collected at baseline. The receptors shown here come from a human donor with classical Hodgkin lymphoma. Each CDR3 is given without its conserved first and last residue. Fields, in order: V gene, CDR3 protein.

TRBV5-6,ASSYSGTDETNTEAF
TRBV7-9,ASSLDPSGRYNEQF
TRBV5-1,ASSLGTTGSYEQY
TRBV19,ASSPGPSTDTQY
TRBV2,ASSEHAGSPGDEQY
TRBV28,ASSRTGNTGELF
TRBV28,ASRQTGGAGYGYT
TRBV5-6,ASSLYVGTGNEQY
TRBV11-3,TSSSSRGDTQY
TRBV5-1,ASSSGFYEQY
TRBV7-2,ASRGDYFSYEQY
TRBV7-9,ASSSTTLDGYT
TRBV7-7,ASSFFVGSDTQY